The 12 T cell receptor beta chains below come from one sample, sequenced in a study of T cell clusters in autoimmune cytopenias. One tube held mixed TRB-A and TRB-B primer pools for touch-down PCR. TCRdb reprocessed the multiplex PCR reads, with one entry per CDR3 protein and no DNA. This sample carries about 630 distinct CDR3 sequences, with 15% to 17% going to the ten biggest clones. TRB was amplified from around 250 ng of peripheral blood genomic DNA per sample. This same sample was also taken into another study, of T cell repertoires in aging, cancer and after chemotherapy.

The material sequenced was peripheral blood. These receptors were taken from a human donor with chronic lymphocytic leukemia.

The chain has TRBV20-1 and TRBJ2-5; as DNA is missing, the TRBD1 call by TCRdb cannot be tested. The CDR3 sequence is 13 residues long. CDR1 and CDR2 (germline): DFQATT, SNEGSKA (reference sequence). This chain's CDR3 is CSAVRQDQETQYF.

This clonotype is called medium-sized based on its frequency. The CDR3 here is CASSLSDSGSYNEQFF. The rearrangement joins TRBV5-1 to TRBJ2-1; the D call of TRBD1 rests on TCRdb alone, since no DNA is present to check it. CDR1 is SGHRS and CDR2 is YFSETQ in the germline V gene. This CDR3 has 16 residues.

The V call is TRBV7-2, the J call TRBJ1-1; TCRdb names TRBD1, which stays unverified in the absence of DNA. Looked up from germline, CDR1 is SGHTA and CDR2 is FQGNSA. The CDR3 covers 15 residues. CDR3 amino acids: CASSRRGQGVTEAFF.

Considering frequency, this clonotype is large (0.1 to 1%). The chain joins TRBV18 to TRBJ1-4; the D call of TRBD1 rests on TCRdb alone, since no DNA is present to check it. CDR3 length equals 16 residues. CDR1 and CDR2 from the germline V gene are KGHSH and LQKENI. The CDR3 spells CASSPPGELSGEKLFF.

Considering frequency, this clonotype is medium-sized. This chain links TRBV20-1 with TRBJ2-7; there is no DNA to check the TCRdb D call of TRBD2. Looked up from germline, CDR1 is DFQATT and CDR2 is SNEGSKA (reference sequence). This CDR3 has 18 amino acids. This CDR3 is CSATHITGTSGSSYEQYF.

Judged by frequency, this clonotype is medium-sized. V gene TRBV7-2 combines with J gene TRBJ2-5. Germline assignment: CDR1 SGHTA and CDR2 FQGNSA. The CDR3 sequence is 13 residues long. CDR3 protein: CASSLMGRETQYF.

This clonotype is labeled large based on frequency. This chain links TRBV6-1 with TRBJ2-2; the D call of TRBD1 rests on TCRdb alone, since no DNA is present to check it. The CDR3 length is 15 residues. Germline CDR1 reads MNHNS; CDR2 reads SASEGT. CDR3 in amino acids: CASIWDRGNTGELFF.

Judged by frequency, this clonotype is large (0.1 to 1%). The chain is built from TRBV19 and TRBJ1-5; TCRdb names TRBD1, which stays unverified in the absence of DNA. Germline lookup yields CDR1 LNHDA and CDR2 SQIVND (reference sequence). The length of the CDR3 is 14 residues. The CDR3: CASSNRAGRQPQHF.

This clonotype is classed as medium-sized by frequency. The chain joins TRBV20-1 to TRBJ2-1. Germline CDR1 reads DFQATT; CDR2 reads SNEGSKA (reference sequence). This CDR3 region has 13 residues. This CDR3 reads CSARVGHYNEQFF.

This clonotype is medium-sized by frequency. The chain uses TRBV27 and TRBJ1-5; TCRdb's D call, TRBD1, is unchecked because there is no DNA. This CDR3 comprises 13 residues. The V gene's germline CDR1 is MNHEY and CDR2 SMNVEV (reference sequence). This CDR3 is CASSPGRNQPQHF.

The rearrangement links TRBV28 to TRBJ2-1; without DNA, the TCRdb call of TRBD2 cannot be checked. Looked up from germline, CDR1 is MDHEN and CDR2 is SYDVKM. The CDR3 sequence is 14 residues long. Here the CDR3 reads CASSFWGQRNEQFF.

Considering frequency, this clonotype is medium-sized. The chain links TRBV28 to TRBJ2-2; TCRdb's D gene call, TRBD2, goes unchecked for lack of DNA. The CDR3 length is 15 residues. The V gene's germline CDR1 is MDHEN and CDR2 SYDVKM. The CDR3 sequence: CASSTSGIREAELFF.